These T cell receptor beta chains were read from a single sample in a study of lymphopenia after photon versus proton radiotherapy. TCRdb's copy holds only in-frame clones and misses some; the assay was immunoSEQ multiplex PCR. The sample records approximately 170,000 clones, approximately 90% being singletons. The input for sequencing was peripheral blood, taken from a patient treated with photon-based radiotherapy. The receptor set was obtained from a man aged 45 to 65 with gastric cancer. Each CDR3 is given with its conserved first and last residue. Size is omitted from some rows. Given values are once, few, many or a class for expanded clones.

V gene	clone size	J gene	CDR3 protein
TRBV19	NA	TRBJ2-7	CASSRGAYEQYF
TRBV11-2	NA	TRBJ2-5	CASSARTGRGTQYF
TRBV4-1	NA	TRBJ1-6	CASSQGAGGGNSPLHF
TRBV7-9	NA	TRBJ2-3	CASRPLDTQYF
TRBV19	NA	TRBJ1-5	CASSTARPPPDRPQHF
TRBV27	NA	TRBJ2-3	CASSLARKTDTQYF
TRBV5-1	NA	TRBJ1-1	CASSLRLNTEAFF
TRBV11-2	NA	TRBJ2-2	CASSLGLGELFF
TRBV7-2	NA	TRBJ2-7	CASRTGIYEQYF
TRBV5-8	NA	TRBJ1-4	CASSLDRPNEKLFF
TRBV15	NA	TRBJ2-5	CATSRDPAETQYF
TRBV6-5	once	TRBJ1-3	CASARDSSSGNTIYF
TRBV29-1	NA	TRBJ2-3	CSGDRGGTDTQYF
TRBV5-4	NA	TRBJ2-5	CASSLGGHQETQYF
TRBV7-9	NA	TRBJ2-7	CASSLAAGREQYF
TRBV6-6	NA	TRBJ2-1	CASKAGGYNEQFF
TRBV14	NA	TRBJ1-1	CASSGWAEAFF
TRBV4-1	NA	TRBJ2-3	CASSLQGFPDTQYF
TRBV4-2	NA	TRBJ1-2	CASSRGGTGASGYTF
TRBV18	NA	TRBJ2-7	CASSPPGTGGREQYF
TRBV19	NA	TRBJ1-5	CASSGDRDQPQHF
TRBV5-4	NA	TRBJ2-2	CASRKVTSGRPNTGELFF
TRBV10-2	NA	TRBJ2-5	CASSESTGQETQYF
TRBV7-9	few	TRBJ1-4	CASNPGQGNEKLFF
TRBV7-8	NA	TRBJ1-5	CASSGGQGVNQPQHF
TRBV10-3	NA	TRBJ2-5	CAISELTEKETQYF
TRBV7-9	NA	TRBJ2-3	CASSSGSGATGDTQYF
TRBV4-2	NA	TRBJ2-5	CASSQEVTDETQYF
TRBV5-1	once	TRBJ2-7	CASSLGTGVHEQYF
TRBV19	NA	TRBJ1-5	CASSIGADSNQPQHF
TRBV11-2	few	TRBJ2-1	CASSSSGTGYNEQFF
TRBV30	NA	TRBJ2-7	CAWSPGQAYEQYF
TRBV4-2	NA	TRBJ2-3	CASSQATTGVLGDTQYF
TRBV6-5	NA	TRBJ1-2	CASSYGAVNYGYTF
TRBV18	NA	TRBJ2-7	CASSPDLALGTTGEQYF
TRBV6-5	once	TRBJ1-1	CASSQDTGQNTEAFF
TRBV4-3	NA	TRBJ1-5	CASSQEGGQPQHF
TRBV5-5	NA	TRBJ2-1	CASSSGTGGSSYNEQFF
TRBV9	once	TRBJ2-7	CASSVGVGSYEQYF
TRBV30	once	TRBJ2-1	CAWSQLGRANNEQFF
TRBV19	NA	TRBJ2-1	CASTLSGLAYNEQFF
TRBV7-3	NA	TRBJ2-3	CASSLTTGGYTDTQYF
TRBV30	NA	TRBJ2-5	CAWSEDPRGPRETQYF
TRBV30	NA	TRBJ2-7	CAWDMTGGGEQYF